This TCR beta chain was recorded in a study of cytomegalovirus exposure and HLA in healthy donors. Researchers ran the PCR with 60 Vbeta and 13 Jbeta primers. Profiling relied on immunoSEQ multiplex PCR, and the TCRdb table lists in-frame clones only, not all of them. Of about 230,000 clones listed, 78% are singletons. V was trimmed by 2 bases and J by 8 bases, leaving 18 bases between them. Looked up from germline, CDR1 is SGHTA and CDR2 is FQGTGA. The CDR3 contains 15 residues. Sequenced: PBMCs. The chain recombines TRBV7-3 with TRBJ1-2, with no clear D. The receptor comes from a boy between 10 and 17 years old in good health and CMV-seronegative. The CDR3 DNA reads as TGTGCCAGCAGCTTAGACCATGGCCGCGGTCGGGGCTACACCTTC. Protein: CASSLDHGRGRGYTF.